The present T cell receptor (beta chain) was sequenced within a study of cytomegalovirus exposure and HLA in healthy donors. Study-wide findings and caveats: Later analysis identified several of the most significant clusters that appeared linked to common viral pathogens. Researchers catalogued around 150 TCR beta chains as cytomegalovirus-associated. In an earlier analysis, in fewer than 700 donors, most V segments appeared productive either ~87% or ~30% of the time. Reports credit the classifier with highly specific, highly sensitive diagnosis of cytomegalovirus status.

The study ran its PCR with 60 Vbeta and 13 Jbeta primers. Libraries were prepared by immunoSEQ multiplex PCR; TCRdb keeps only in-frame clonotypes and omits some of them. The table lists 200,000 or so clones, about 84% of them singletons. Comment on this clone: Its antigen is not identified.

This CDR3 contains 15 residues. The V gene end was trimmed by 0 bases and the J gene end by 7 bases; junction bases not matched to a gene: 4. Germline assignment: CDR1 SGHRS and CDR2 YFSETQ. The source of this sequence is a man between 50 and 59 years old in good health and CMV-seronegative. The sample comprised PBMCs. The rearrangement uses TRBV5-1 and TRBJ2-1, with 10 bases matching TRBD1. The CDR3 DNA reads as TGCGCCAGCAGCTTGGAGGGACAGGGGCAGAATGAGCAGTTCTTC. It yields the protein CASSLEGQGQNEQFF.